Detailed here is one T cell receptor (beta chain). PCR employed 60 Vbeta and 13 Jbeta primers. Assay used: immunoSEQ multiplex PCR; TCRdb lists only in-frame clones, some missing. The sample has more than 95,000 clones; nearly 80% are singletons. These data belong to a study of cytomegalovirus exposure and HLA in healthy donors. The V gene lost 5 bases and the J gene lost 8 bases, with 12 bases spanning the gap. This CDR3 spans 13 amino acids. The germline CDR1 and CDR2 sequences are LNHDA and SQIVND (reference sequence). The chain is built from TRBV19 and TRBJ1-4, with D maybe TRBD1 (6 bases). The sample was PBMCs. The TCR originated in a woman in her thirties or forties in good health and CMV-seronegative. The CDR3 reads CASSRDRKEKLFF. In DNA, the CDR3 is TGTGCCAGTAGTCGAGACAGGAAGGAAAAACTGTTTTTT.